This is a list of T cell receptor beta chains from one sample in a study of vaccination and CD4 T cells after COVID-19. For these TCRs, the target antigens are not known. TCRdb fed the PCR reads into MiXCR, producing one record per CDR3 protein. The sample yields about 17,000 distinct CDR3 sequences, approximately 45% seen once. Here the sequenced sample was CD4+ T cells from blood, cultured in vitro, taken before SARS-CoV-2 vaccination. Receptors originate from a human donor who had recovered from COVID-19. CDR3s leave out the opening cysteine and the closing phenylalanine or tryptophan. A row's size may be missing; if present it is once, few, many or a size class.

clone_size v_call cdr3_aa
few TRBV19 ASTPGGGGRKPQH
- TRBV25-1 ASSELGTSSNRQY
- TRBV24-1 ATSAVPTGELF
- TRBV30 AWSVYRGPLH
few TRBV20-1 SARDYETRTETQY
- TRBV7-9 ASSSYGTEYGYT
few TRBV7-9 ASALTSGLNEQY
- TRBV18 ASSPAIHSQPQH
- TRBV24-1 ATSDSQGAHNEQF
- TRBV6-1 ASGTGLATHNEQF
- TRBV11-2 ASSNRDRANVLT
few TRBV7-3 ASSTGGNNEAF
few TRBV7-8 ASSPRDRDTEAF
few TRBV6-2/TRBV6-3 ASSYRGGANTEAF
few TRBV24-1 ATSDVGGRANTGELF
- TRBV6-1 ASSTGRYGNTIY
- TRBV11-3 ASSSSARDSRRSNYGYT
- TRBV14 ASSQDSAGKRY
few TRBV6-1 ASRTVNYGYT
- TRBV6-5 ASSFGTSGAHYEQY
few TRBV7-9 ASSLQGAQY
few TRBV19 ASSRDMNTEAF
- TRBV9 ASSVGTSGAGANVLT
- TRBV19 ASSTGQNLAKNIQY
- TRBV10-3 AIRGLAGHNEQF
- TRBV19 ASRDRGQETQY
- TRBV7-9 ASSRGQGAYGYT
few TRBV20-1 SARDLLAGGPSEQY
- TRBV5-1 ASSLARQGTDGYT
- TRBV20-1 SAHHPPLGYT
- TRBV28 ASRFRKDSPHGYT
medium-sized TRBV12-3/TRBV12-4 ASRPRGGQQAF
- TRBV4-2 ASSLRWDGRNTEAF
few TRBV21-1 ASSKATSPDSYEQY